The clone carrying this TCR beta chain occurred many times. Its antigen remains unidentified. Germline values: CDR1 SGHTA, CDR2 FQGNSA. CDR3 length equals 13 residues. J lost 7 bases, V lost 7 bases, and 6 bases had no gene match. These data come from a study of neurological immune-mediated disorders. The study's findings and limits: Multiple sclerosis patients had less TCR clonal expansion than even healthy controls, unlike HTLV-1-associated myelopathy.

Synthesis of cDNA was carried out by template-switch 5'RACE. The reaction used 10-nucleotide random UMIs. Via MiXCR, TCRdb re-called the 5' RACE reads, giving one row per CDR3 protein. This table holds tens of thousands of distinct CDR3 sequences, about a tenth found once. The chain combines TRBV7-2 with TRBJ2-1, with 8 bases fitting TRBD2. Material: PBMCs. The clonotype originates from a man aged 70 or older with HTLV-1-associated myelopathy (HAM/TSP). The CDR3 region has the DNA TGTGCCAGCAACGGGAGGGCCGAGAATGAGCAGTTCTTC. It translates to CASNGRAENEQFF.